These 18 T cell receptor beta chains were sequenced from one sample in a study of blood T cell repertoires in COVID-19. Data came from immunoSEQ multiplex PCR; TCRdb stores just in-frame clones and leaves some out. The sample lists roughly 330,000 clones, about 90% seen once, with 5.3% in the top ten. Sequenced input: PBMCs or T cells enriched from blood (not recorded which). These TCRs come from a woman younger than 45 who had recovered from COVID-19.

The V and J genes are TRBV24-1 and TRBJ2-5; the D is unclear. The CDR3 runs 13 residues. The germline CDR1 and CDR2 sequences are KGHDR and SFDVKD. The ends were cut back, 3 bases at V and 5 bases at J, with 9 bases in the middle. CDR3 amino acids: CATSDGGWETQYF. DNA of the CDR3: TGTGCCACCAGTGATGGCGGATGGGAGACCCAGTACTTC.

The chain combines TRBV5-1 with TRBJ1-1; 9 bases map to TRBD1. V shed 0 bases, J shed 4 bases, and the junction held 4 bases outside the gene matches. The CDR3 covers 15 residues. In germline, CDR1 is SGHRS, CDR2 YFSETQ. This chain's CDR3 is CASSLGGQGGTEAFF. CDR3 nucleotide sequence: TGCGCCAGCAGCTTGGGGGGACAGGGAGGCACTGAAGCTTTCTTT. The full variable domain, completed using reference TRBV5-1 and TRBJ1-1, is KAGVTQTPRYLIKTRGQQVTLSCSPISGHRSVSWYQQTPGQGLQFLFEYFSETQRNKGNFPGRFSGRQFSNSRSEMNVSTLELGDSALYLCASSLGGQGGTEAFFGQGTRLTVV.

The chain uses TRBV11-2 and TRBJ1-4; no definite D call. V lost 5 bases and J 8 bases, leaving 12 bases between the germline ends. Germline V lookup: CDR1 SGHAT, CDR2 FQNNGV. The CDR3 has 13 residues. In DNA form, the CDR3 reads TGTGCCAGCAGCCGAGCGTTAGGAGAAAAACTGTTTTTT. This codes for CASSRALGEKLFF.

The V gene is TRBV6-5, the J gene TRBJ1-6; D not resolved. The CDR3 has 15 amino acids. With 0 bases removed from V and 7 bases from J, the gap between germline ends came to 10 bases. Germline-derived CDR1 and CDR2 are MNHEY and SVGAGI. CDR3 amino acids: CASSYSGRGNSPLHF. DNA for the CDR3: TGTGCCAGCAGTTACTCGGGGAGAGGAAATTCACCCCTCCACTTT.

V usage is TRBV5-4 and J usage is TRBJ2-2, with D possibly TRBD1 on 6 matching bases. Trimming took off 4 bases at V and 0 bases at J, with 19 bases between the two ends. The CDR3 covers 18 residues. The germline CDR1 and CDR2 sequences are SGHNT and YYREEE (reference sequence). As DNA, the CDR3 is TGTGCCAGCAGCGCTCGACAGGACGTCCCTGCGAACACCGGGGAGCTGTTTTTT. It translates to CASSARQDVPANTGELFF.

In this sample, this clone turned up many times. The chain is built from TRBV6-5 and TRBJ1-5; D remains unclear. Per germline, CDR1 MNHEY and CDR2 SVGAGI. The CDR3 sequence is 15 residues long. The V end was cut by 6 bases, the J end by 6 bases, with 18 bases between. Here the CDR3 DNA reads TGTGCCAGCAGCCGTTCTCTTACGGGTTTTCAGCCCCAGCATTTT. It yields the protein CASSRSLTGFQPQHF.

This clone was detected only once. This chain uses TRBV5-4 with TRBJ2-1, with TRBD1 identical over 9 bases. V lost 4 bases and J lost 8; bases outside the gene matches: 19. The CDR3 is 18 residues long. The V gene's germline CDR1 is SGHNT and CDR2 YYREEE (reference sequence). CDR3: CASSPPGGGQGLWDEQFF. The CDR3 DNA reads TGTGCCAGCAGCCCCCCGGGTGGGGGACAGGGATTATGGGATGAGCAGTTCTTC.

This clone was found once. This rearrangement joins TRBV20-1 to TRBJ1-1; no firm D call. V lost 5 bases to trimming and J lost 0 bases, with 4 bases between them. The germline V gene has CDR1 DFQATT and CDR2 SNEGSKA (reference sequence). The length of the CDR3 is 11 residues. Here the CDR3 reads CSAELNTEAFF. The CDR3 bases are TGCAGTGCTGAGTTGAACACTGAAGCTTTCTTT.

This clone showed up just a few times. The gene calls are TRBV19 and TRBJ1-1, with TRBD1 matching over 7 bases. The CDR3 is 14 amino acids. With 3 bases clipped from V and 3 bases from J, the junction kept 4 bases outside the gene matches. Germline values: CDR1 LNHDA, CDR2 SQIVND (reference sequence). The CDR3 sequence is CASSMTGYDTEAFF. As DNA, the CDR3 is TGTGCCAGTAGTATGACAGGGTATGACACTGAAGCTTTCTTT.

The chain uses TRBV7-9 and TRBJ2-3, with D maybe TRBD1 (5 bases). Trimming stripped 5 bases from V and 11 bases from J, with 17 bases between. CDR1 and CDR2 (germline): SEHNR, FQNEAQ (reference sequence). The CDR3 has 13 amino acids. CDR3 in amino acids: CASSPRQLPVQYF. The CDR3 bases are TGTGCCAGCAGCCCAAGACAGCTACCGGTGCAGTATTTT.

CDR3 residues: CASSRGGGNQPQHF. DNA for the CDR3: TGTGCCAGCTCACGTGGAGGTGGCAATCAGCCCCAGCATTTT. This rearrangement joins TRBV18 to TRBJ1-5; D is unclear. The V end lost 4 bases, the J end lost 2 bases, and 9 bases lay between the germline ends. The CDR3 sequence is 14 residues long. Germline CDR1 KGHSH, CDR2 LQKENI. Full variable domain (remainder filled in from reference TRBV18 and TRBJ1-5): NAGVMQNPRHLVRRRGQEARLRCSPMKGHSHVYWYRQLPEEGLKFMVYLQKENIIDESGMPKERFSAEFPKEGPSILRIQQVVRGDSAAYFCASSRGGGNQPQHFGDGTRLSIL.

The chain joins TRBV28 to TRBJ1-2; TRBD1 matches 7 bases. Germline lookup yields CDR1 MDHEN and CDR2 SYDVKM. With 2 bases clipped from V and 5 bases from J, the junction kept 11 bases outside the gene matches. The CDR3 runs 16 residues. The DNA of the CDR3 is TGTGCCAGCAGTTTAGGGCCCTCAACAGGGGAGTATGGCTACACCTTC. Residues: CASSLGPSTGEYGYTF.

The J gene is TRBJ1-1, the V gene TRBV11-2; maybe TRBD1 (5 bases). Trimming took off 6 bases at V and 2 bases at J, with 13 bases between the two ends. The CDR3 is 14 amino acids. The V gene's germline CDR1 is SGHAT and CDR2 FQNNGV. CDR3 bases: TGTGCCAGCAGAGAGGTAGGGGTTAACACTGAAGCTTTCTTT. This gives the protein CASREVGVNTEAFF.

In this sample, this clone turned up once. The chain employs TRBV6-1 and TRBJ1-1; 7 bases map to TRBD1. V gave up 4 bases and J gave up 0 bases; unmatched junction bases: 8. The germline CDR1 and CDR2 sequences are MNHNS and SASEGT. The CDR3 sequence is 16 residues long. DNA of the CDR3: TGTGCCAGCAGTGTGGGGCAGGGGGTAATGAACACTGAAGCTTTCTTT. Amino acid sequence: CASSVGQGVMNTEAFF.

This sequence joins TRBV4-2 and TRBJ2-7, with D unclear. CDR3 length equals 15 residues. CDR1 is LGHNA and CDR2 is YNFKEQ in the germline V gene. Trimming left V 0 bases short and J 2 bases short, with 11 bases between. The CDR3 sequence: CASSQDPGFAYEQYF. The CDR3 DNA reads TGTGCCAGCAGCCAAGATCCCGGGTTTGCCTACGAGCAGTACTTC.

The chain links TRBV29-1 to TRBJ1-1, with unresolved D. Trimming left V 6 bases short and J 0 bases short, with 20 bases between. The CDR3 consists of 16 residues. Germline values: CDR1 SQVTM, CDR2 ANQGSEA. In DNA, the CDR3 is TGCAGCGTCGCCGGGAAAGACGGGAGAATGAACACTGAAGCTTTCTTT. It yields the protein CSVAGKDGRMNTEAFF.

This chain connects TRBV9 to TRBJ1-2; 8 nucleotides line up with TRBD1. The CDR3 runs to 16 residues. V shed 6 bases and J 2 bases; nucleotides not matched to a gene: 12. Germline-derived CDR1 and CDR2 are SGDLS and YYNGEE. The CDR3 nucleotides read TGTGCCAGCACCCGATTTCAGGGGGCGGGAAACTATGGCTACACCTTC. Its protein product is CASTRFQGAGNYGYTF.

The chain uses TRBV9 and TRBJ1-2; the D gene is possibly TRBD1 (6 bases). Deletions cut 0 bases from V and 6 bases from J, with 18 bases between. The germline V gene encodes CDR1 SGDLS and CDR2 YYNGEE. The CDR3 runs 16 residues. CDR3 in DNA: TGTGCCAGCAGCGTAGCTGTGATAGCAGGGGATGATGGCTACACCTTC. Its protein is CASSVAVIAGDDGYTF.